The 17 T cell receptor beta chains presented below share a single source sample, sequenced in a study of T cells after yellow fever vaccination. TCRdb fed the 5' RACE reads into MiXCR, producing one record per CDR3 protein. The sample carries 300,000 to 400,000 distinct CDR3 sequences, about 4% recorded once. The starting material was PBMCs, obtained 5 days after the yellow fever booster vaccination. Every receptor here comes from a young man who received the YFV17D yellow fever vaccine.

This clonotype was observed at least ten times. J is TRBJ1-3 and V is TRBV27; D ambiguous. The CDR3 has 14 residues. Per the germline V gene, CDR1 is MNHEY and CDR2 is SMNVEV (reference sequence). V dropped 8 bases and J dropped 0 bases, with 11 bases sitting between them. For the CDR3, the DNA is TGTGCCAGCCGAAAATTGGGCTCTGGAAACACCATATATTTT. It encodes CASRKLGSGNTIYF.

This clonotype was seen ten or more times. The V gene is TRBV6-2 or TRBV6-3, the J gene TRBJ2-7; 9 positions agree with TRBD2. Germline CDR1 MNHEY, CDR2 SVGEGT. CDR3 length: 15 amino acids. V was pared by 6 bases and J by 4 bases, with 10 bases of the junction left unmatched. The CDR3 protein is CASSSGTSWVYEQYV. The CDR3, as DNA: TGTGCCAGCAGCTCCGGGACTAGCTGGGTATACGAGCAGTACGTC.

CDR3 nucleotide sequence: TGCAGCGTTGAAGAGAACACTGAAGCTTTCTTT. Encoded protein: CSVEENTEAFF. The J gene is TRBJ1-1, the V gene TRBV29-1; no clear D gene. Germline loops: CDR1 SQVTM, CDR2 ANQGSEA. The CDR3 runs to 11 residues. V shed 0 bases and J shed 1 base, with 0 bases lying between them.

A few counts support this clonotype. The chain has TRBV2 and TRBJ1-1, with 9 bases lining up with TRBD1. The CDR3 extends over 13 amino acids. Trimming cost V 5 bases and J 8 bases; bases outside gene matches: 6. CDR1 is SNHLY, CDR2 FYNNEI, per germline. CDR3 region: CASSTPGQGEAFF. The DNA for the CDR3 is TGTGCCAGCAGTACCCCGGGACAGGGAGAAGCTTTCTTT. Full variable domain (outside the CDR3, taken from reference TRBV2 and TRBJ1-1): EPEVTQTPSHQVTQMGQEVILRCVPISNHLYFYWYRQILGQKVEFLVSFYNNEISEKSEIFDDQFSVERPDGSNFTLKIRSTKLEDSAMYFCASSTPGQGEAFFGQGTRLTVV.

This clonotype came up a few times. The chain couples TRBV4-3 to TRBJ2-6, with D possibly TRBD2 on 6 matching bases. The germline gives CDR1 LGHNA, CDR2 YSLEER. The CDR3 covers 16 residues. The germline V and J ends were trimmed by 0 bases and 0 bases, with 6 bases remaining between them. The CDR3 loop reads CASSQETSSGANVLTF. CDR3 DNA: TGCGCCAGCAGCCAAGAGACTAGCTCTGGGGCCAACGTCCTGACTTTC.

J is TRBJ2-7 and V is TRBV29-1; TRBD2 agrees at 9 bases. Germline CDR1 and CDR2: SQVTM and ANQGSEA. V gave up 2 bases and J gave up 0 bases; unmatched junction bases: 5. The CDR3 extends over 15 amino acids. The CDR3 DNA reads as TGCAGCGTTGAACTAGCGGGGAGGAGCTCCTACGAGCAGTACTTC. This encodes CSVELAGRSSYEQYF.

This clonotype was seen repeatedly, ten times or more. The chain couples TRBV11-2 to TRBJ2-5; 8 bases are a match to TRBD1. After removal of 2 bases from V and 8 bases from J, the junction contained 7 bases not matched to a gene. Looked up from germline, CDR1 is SGHAT and CDR2 is FQNNGV. This CDR3 has 14 amino acids. The CDR3 region is CASSLPTGGRTQYF. The CDR3 DNA reads TGTGCCAGCAGCTTACCTACAGGGGGGAGAACCCAGTACTTC.

Note on this clonotype: A much larger clone is a single base away; this may be a read error. This sequence joins TRBV5-6 and TRBJ2-7; the D call may be TRBD1 or TRBD2 (6 bases each). From germline, CDR1 is SGHDT and CDR2 YYEEEE. The CDR3 is made up of 13 amino acids. The CDR3 is CAISFGGPYEQYV. CDR3 coding DNA: TGTGCCATCAGCTTCGGGGGCCCTTACGAGCAGTACGTC.

This clonotype has ten or more counts. The chain couples TRBV11-2 to TRBJ2-1; TRBD2 agrees at 8 bases. Germline loops: CDR1 SGHAT, CDR2 FQNNGV. The V and J ends lost 2 bases and 7 bases, in that order; junction bases with no gene match: 7. CDR3 length: 15 residues. The CDR3 region is CASSLFRGGGNEQFF. The CDR3 DNA reads TGTGCCAGCAGCTTATTCCGGGGGGGTGGTAATGAGCAGTTCTTC.

This clonotype was seen repeatedly, ten times or more. J is TRBJ2-2 and V is TRBV7-2; D is uncertain. The V end lost 3 bases, the J end lost 3 bases, and 8 bases lay between the germline ends. The CDR3 length is 14 residues. Germline V CDR1 and CDR2: SGHTA, FQGNSA. This CDR3 reads CASSFGWDTGELFF. In DNA, the CDR3 is TGTGCCAGCAGCTTTGGCTGGGACACCGGGGAGCTGTTTTTT.

Details on this clonotype: Just one base apart from a much larger clone, this may be a read error. The chain employs TRBV4-3 and TRBJ1-1; D call uncertain. Germline CDR1 reads LGHNA; CDR2 reads YSLEER. The CDR3 extends over 17 amino acids. The CDR3 region is CARSQDEWTAMNTEAFF. CDR3 nucleotide sequence: TGCGCCAGGAGCCAAGATGAATGGACGGCCATGAACACTGAAGCTTTCTTT.

The rearrangement uses TRBV6-5 and TRBJ1-2; D gene uncertain. V shed 5 bases and J shed 1 base, with 14 bases lying between them. Looked up from germline, CDR1 is MNHEY and CDR2 is SVGAGI. The CDR3 has 15 residues. CDR3 protein: CASSAVEAGNYGYTF. CDR3 DNA: TGTGCCAGCAGTGCCGTGGAGGCCGGTAACTATGGCTACACCTTC.

The chain uses TRBV9 and TRBJ2-5; TRBD2 is a possible D gene (6 bases). This CDR3 is 18 amino acids long. The V end lost 4 bases, the J end lost 5 bases, and 27 bases lay between the germline ends. Germline V gene data show CDR1 as SGDLS and CDR2 as YYNGEE. The chain's CDR3 is CASSPKVAGGVTRETQYF. CDR3 nucleotides: TGTGCCAGCAGCCCCAAGGTGGCGGGCGGGGTTACCCGCGAGACCCAGTACTTC.

This clonotype appeared a few times. The chain combines TRBV29-1 with TRBJ1-2, with unresolved D. The germline CDR1 and CDR2 sequences are SQVTM and ANQGSEA. Trimming stripped 7 bases from V and 4 bases from J, with 10 bases between. The CDR3 is made up of 11 amino acids. The CDR3 DNA reads TGCAGCGGGGGTGGTCTCTATGGCTACACCTTC. Amino acid sequence: CSGGGLYGYTF.

The sample holds many counts of this clonotype. The J gene is TRBJ1-1, the V gene TRBV7-9; 7 bases are a match to TRBD1. The germline gives CDR1 SEHNR, CDR2 FQNEAQ (reference sequence). Trimming cost V 8 bases and J 6 bases; bases outside gene matches: 6. This CDR3 is built from 12 residues. This CDR3 reads CASGGGRAEAFF. For the CDR3, the DNA is TGTGCCAGCGGAGGGGGCAGGGCTGAAGCTTTCTTT.

The chain recombines TRBV20-1 with TRBJ2-3, with D possibly TRBD2 on 7 matching bases. The CDR3 runs to 16 residues. V shed 5 bases and J shed 5 bases, with 23 bases lying between them. Per the germline V gene, CDR1 is DFQATT and CDR2 is SNEGSKA (reference sequence). The DNA for the CDR3 is TGCAGTGCTCCCGTCGTGATAACGGGGGGCGGAGATACGCAGTATTTT. Translating it yields CSAPVVITGGGDTQYF.

This clonotype was seen a handful of times. For the CDR3, the DNA is TGTGCCAGCAGTGCGGGACAGAGCAATCAGCCCCAGCATTTT. It codes for CASSAGQSNQPQHF. This rearrangement joins TRBV27 to TRBJ1-5; 7 nucleotides match TRBD1. The CDR3 has 14 amino acids. Per germline, CDR1 MNHEY and CDR2 SMNVEV (reference sequence). V was clipped by 5 bases and J by 1 base; unmatched bases: 2.